This TCR beta chain is from a study of a mutant IDH1 vaccine in newly diagnosed glioma. About the study: Vaccination was launched 4-6 weeks after radiotherapy alone, or with temozolomide cycles. Mean patient age was approximately 39 years; around 62% were male and approximately 40% female.

Here immunoSEQ multiplex PCR was the method, and the copy in TCRdb shows in-frame clones only, minus some. The profile shows tens of thousands of clones, about four fifths of them singletons. Time point given: week 23, last vaccination. Doses consisted of 300 ug of mutant IDH1 20-mer peptide each, paired with topical imiquimod. New WHO grade 3 or 4 astrocytomas that were IDH1-mutant and ATRX-lost occurred in the donors. Note on this clone: No antigen is known for it.

Whole-study findings and limits: Alterations occurring in top peripheral T cell clonotypes seemed unrelated to pseudoprogression.

The TCR sequence derives from a man aged 35 to 55 with glioma. The sample was PBMCs, taken from a glioma patient whose treatment included an IDH1 peptide vaccine.

CDR3 DNA sequence: TGCAGCGTTGGGGTGGGCCGGGGGGCGGAGACCCAGTACTTC. Its translation: CSVGVGRGAETQYF. The gene calls are TRBV29-1 and TRBJ2-5, with D possibly TRBD2 on 7 matching bases. CDR3 length: 14 residues. Trimming took off 4 bases at V and 5 bases at J, with 17 bases between the two ends. CDR1 is SQVTM, CDR2 ANQGSEA, per germline.